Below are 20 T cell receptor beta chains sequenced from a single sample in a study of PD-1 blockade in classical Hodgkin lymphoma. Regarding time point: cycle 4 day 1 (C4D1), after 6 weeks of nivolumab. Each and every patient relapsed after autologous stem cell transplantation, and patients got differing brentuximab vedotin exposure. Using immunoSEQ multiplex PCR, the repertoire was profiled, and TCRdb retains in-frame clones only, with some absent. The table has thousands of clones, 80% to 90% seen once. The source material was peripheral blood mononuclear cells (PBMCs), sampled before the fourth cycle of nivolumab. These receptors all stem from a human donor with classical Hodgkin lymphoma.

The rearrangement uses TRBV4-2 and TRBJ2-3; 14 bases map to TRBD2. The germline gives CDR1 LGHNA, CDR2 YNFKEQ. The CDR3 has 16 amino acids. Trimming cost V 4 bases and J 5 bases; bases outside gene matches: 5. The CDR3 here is CASSLGLAGVEDTQYF. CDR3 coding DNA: TGTGCCAGCAGCCTGGGACTAGCGGGAGTGGAAGATACGCAGTATTTT.

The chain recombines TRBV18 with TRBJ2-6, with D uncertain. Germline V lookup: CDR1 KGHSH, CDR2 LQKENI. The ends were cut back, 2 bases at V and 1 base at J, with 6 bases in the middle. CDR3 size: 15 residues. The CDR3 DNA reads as TGTGCCAGCTCACCAGGATCATCTGGGGCCAACGTCCTGACTTTC. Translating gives CASSPGSSGANVLTF.

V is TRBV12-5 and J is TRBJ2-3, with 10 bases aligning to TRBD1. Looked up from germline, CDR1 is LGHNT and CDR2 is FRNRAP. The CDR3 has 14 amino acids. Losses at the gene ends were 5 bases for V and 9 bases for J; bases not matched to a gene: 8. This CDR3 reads CASGHSTGGATQYF. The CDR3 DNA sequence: TGTGCTAGTGGTCACTCGACAGGGGGCGCAACGCAGTATTTT.

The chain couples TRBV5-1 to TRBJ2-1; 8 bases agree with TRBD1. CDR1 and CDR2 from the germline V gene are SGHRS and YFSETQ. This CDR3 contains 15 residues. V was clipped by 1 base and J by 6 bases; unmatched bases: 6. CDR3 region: CASSLMGQEGNEQFF. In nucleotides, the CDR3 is TGCGCCAGCAGCTTGATGGGACAGGAGGGCAATGAGCAGTTCTTC.

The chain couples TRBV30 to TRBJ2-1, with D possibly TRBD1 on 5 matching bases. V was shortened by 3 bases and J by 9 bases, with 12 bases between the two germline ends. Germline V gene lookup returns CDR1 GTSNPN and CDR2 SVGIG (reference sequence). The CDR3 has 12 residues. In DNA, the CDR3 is TGTGCCTGGAGAGTTAGGGGCGGTGAGCAGTTCTTC. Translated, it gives CAWRVRGGEQFF.

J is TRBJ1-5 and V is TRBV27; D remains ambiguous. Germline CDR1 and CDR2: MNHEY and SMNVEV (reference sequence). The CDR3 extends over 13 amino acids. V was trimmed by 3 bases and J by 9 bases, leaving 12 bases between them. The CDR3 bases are TGTGCCAGCAGTTTCATGTCGCGGGGGCCCCAGCATTTT. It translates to CASSFMSRGPQHF.

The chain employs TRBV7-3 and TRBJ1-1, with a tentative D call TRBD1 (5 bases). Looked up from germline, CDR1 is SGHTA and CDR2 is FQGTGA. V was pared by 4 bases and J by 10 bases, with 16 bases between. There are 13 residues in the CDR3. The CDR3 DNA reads TGTGCCAGCAGCTCGACGAACGGGGCAGGAGCTTTCTTT. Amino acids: CASSSTNGAGAFF.

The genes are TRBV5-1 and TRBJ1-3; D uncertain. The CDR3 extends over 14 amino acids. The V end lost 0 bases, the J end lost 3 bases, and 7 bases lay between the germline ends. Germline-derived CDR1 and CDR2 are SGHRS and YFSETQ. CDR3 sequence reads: CASSLGQGGNTIYF. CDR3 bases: TGCGCCAGCAGCTTGGGACAAGGTGGAAACACCATATATTTT.

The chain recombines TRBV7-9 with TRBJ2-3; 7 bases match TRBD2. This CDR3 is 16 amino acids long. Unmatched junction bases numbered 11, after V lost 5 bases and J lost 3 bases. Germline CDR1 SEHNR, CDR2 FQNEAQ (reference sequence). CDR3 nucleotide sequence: TGTGCCAGCAGCCCGCGGAGAGACGGGAGGACAGATACGCAGTATTTT. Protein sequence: CASSPRRDGRTDTQYF.

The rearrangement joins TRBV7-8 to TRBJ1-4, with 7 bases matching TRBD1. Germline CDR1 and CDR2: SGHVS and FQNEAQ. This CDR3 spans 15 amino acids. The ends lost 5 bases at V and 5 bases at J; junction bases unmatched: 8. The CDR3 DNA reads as TGTGCCAGCAGCAGAGGGGACAGCCCGAATGAAAAACTGTTTTTT. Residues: CASSRGDSPNEKLFF.

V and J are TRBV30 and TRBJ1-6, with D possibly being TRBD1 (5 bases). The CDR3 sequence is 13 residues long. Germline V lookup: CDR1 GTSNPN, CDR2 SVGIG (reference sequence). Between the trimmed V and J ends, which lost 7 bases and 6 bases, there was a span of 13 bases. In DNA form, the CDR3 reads TGTGCCTACCATGTGGGGGGTAATTCACCCCTCCACTTT. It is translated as CAYHVGGNSPLHF. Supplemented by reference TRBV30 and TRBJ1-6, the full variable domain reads SQTIHQWPATLVQPVGSPLSLECTVEGTSNPNLYWYRQAAGRGLQLLFYSVGIGQISSEVPQNLSASRPQDRQFILSSKKLLLSDSGFYLCAYHVGGNSPLHFGNGTRLTVT.

This CDR3 reads CAISARGPSSGANVLTF. The CDR3 DNA follows: TGTGCCATCAGTGCTAGGGGGCCTAGTTCTGGGGCCAACGTCCTGACTTTC. The chain uses TRBV10-3 and TRBJ2-6, with 7 bases matching TRBD1. The J segment lost 1 base and the V segment lost 4 bases, leaving 7 bases of the junction unmatched. This CDR3 comprises 17 residues. Germline V gene sequence: CDR1 ENHRY, CDR2 SYGVKD.

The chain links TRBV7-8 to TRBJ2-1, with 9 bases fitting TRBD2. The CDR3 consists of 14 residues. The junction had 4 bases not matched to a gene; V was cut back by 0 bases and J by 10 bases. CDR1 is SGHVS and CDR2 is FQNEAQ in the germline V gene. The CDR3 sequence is CASSLAPAGGEQFF. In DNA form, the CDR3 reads TGTGCCAGCAGCTTAGCCCCAGCGGGAGGCGAGCAGTTCTTC. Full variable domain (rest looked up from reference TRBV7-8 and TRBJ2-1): GAGVSQSPRYKVAKRGQDVALRCDPISGHVSLFWYQQALGQGPEFLTYFQNEAQLDKSGLPSDRFFAERPEGSVSTLKIQRTQQEDSAVYLCASSLAPAGGEQFFGPGTRLTVL.

CDR3: CASSNFQGGRGEQFF. The CDR3 DNA reads as TGTGCCAGCAGCAACTTCCAAGGGGGCCGGGGTGAGCAGTTCTTC. The chain is built from TRBV7-6 and TRBJ2-1; TRBD1 matches at 7 bases. Per the germline V gene, CDR1 is SGHVS and CDR2 is FNYEAQ. The V segment lost 5 bases and the J segment 9 bases; nucleotides outside the gene matches: 13. The CDR3 is 15 residues long.

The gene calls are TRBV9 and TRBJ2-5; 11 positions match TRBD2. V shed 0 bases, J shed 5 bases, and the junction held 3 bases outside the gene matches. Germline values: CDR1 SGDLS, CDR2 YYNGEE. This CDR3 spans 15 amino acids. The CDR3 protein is CASSVGSGGEETQYF. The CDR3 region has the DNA TGTGCCAGCAGCGTAGGTAGCGGGGGGGAGGAGACCCAGTACTTC.

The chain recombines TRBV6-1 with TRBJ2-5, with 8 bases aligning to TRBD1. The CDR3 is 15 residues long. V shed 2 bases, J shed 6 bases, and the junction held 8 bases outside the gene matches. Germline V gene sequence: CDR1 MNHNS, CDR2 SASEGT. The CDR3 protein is CASSERWTGRQTQYF. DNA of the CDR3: TGTGCCAGCAGTGAAAGGTGGACAGGGAGGCAGACCCAGTACTTC.

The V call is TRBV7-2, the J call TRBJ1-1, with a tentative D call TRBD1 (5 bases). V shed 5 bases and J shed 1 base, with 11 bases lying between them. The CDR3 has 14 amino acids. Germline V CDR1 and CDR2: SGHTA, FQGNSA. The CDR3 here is CASSPGRGNTEAFF. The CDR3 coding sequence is TGTGCCAGCAGCCCGGGGAGGGGGAACACTGAAGCTTTCTTT.

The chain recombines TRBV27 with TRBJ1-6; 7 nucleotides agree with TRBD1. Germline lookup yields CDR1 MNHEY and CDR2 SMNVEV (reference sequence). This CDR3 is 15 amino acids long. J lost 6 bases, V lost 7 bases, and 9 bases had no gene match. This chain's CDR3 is CASNSPGQINSPLHF. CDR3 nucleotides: TGTGCCAGCAACTCCCCGGGACAGATTAATTCACCCCTCCACTTT.

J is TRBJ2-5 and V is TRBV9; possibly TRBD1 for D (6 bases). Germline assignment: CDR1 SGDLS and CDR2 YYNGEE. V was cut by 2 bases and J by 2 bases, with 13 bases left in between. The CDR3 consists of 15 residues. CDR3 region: CASSVQGKSQETQYF. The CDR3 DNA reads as TGTGCCAGCAGCGTCCAGGGGAAATCTCAAGAGACCCAGTACTTC.

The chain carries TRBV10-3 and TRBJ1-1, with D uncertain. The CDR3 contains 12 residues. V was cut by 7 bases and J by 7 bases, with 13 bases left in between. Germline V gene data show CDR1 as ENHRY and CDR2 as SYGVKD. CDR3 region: CAIKSSKGEAFF. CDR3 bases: TGTGCCATCAAGTCCTCGAAGGGTGAAGCTTTCTTT.